Only a few counts were recorded for the clone carrying this T cell receptor beta chain. The antigen remains unidentified. Sequencing targeted expressed TCRB transcripts, as all isolated RNA had been reverse transcribed. Sequenced by immunoSEQ multiplex PCR; TCRdb stores in-frame clones only, minus some. Here the sample spans about 650,000 clones, around 12% being singletons. This entry is derived from a study of beta chain features in type 1 diabetes. Points from the study as a whole: The study found moderately but significantly shorter TCRB CDR3s in all four CD4+ subsets of Type 1 diabetes patients. PCR might favor shorter templates, equally in patients and controls.

The V end lost 3 bases, the J end lost 2 bases, and 9 bases lay between the germline ends. CDR1 and CDR2 (germline): SGHRS, YFSETQ. The CDR3 totals 15 residues. The receptor was derived from a man between 25 and 39 years old with type 1 diabetes. The sequenced material came from naive CD4+ T cells from blood. J is TRBJ2-6 and V is TRBV5-1; no firm D call. In DNA form, the CDR3 reads TGCGCCAGCAGCTCCTCCTCCCCTGGGGCCAACGTCCTGACTTTC. The encoded protein is CASSSSSPGANVLTF.